The 13 T cell receptor beta chains reported below all come from one sample, sequenced in a study of blood T cells in healthy people across ages. A J-beta primer mix and a sample-barcoded 5' primer were used in a second PCR of roughly 6 to 12 cycles. TCRdb itself ran the 5' RACE reads through MiXCR, one entry per CDR3 protein. Of some 760,000 distinct CDR3 sequences listed, approximately 25% were seen once; the top ten hold approximately 4%. These sequences were also reported in another study, on T cells of mothers and their children.

Sequenced material: blood. The receptors were gathered from a boy younger than 18 in good health.

This chain joins TRBV4-3 and TRBJ2-2; 8 positions agree with TRBD1. Trimming at V came to 1 base and at J to 6 bases, leaving 7 bases not matched to a gene. The CDR3 runs to 16 residues. Germline V CDR1 and CDR2: LGHNA, YSLEER. The CDR3 nucleotides read TGCGCCAGCAGCCAAGTCGACCAGGGGGCTGCCGGGGAGCTGTTTTTT. Translating it yields CASSQVDQGAAGELFF.

This chain uses TRBV29-1 with TRBJ2-5; 12 bases match TRBD2. Germline V gene data show CDR1 as SQVTM and CDR2 as ANQGSEA. Trimming took 8 bases from V and 7 from J; bases not matched to a gene: 5. This CDR3 spans 12 amino acids. The CDR3 nucleotides are TGCAGCCTCGAACTAGCGGGGGGGACCCAGTACTTC. Its translation is CSLELAGGTQYF.

This clonotype was observed a few times. The CDR3 DNA is TGTGCCAGTAGGACAGGGAACGAAGAGACCCAGTACTTC. Its protein is CASRTGNEETQYF. This chain uses TRBV19 with TRBJ2-5, with 7 bases fitting TRBD1. Trimming cost V 6 bases and J 3 bases; bases outside gene matches: 4. CDR3 length equals 13 residues. Germline V gene sequence: CDR1 LNHDA, CDR2 SQIVND (reference sequence).

The chain recombines TRBV20-1 with TRBJ2-7, with D perhaps being TRBD1 or TRBD2 (5 bases each). Trimming left V 3 bases short and J 6 bases short, with 15 bases between. Germline values: CDR1 DFQATT, CDR2 SNEGSKA (reference sequence). The CDR3 sequence is 13 residues long. CDR3 DNA sequence: TGCAGTGCTAGGGGGACGGACGCTTCCGAGCAGTACTTC. Protein sequence: CSARGTDASEQYF.

The table lists this clonotype with a few counts. The chain is built from TRBV29-1 and TRBJ2-5, with D uncertain. Per the germline V gene, CDR1 is SQVTM and CDR2 is ANQGSEA. V was clipped by 3 bases and J by 4 bases, with 18 bases between them. The CDR3 loop spans 15 amino acids. DNA for the CDR3: TGCAGCGTTGATTCTCAAGGGCTCTTTCGAGAGACCCAGTACTTC. Protein product: CSVDSQGLFRETQYF.

V is TRBV12-3 or TRBV12-4 and J is TRBJ1-2; D is ambiguous. The CDR3 totals 13 residues. V dropped 2 bases and J dropped 6 bases, with 10 bases sitting between them. DNA of the CDR3: TGTGCCAGCAGTTTATCAGAGGTTGATGGCTACACCTTC. Protein sequence: CASSLSEVDGYTF.

In its sample, this clonotype was seen a few times. This rearrangement joins TRBV28 to TRBJ2-5, with D possibly being TRBD2 (5 bases). Germline CDR1 MDHEN, CDR2 SYDVKM. The CDR3 is 15 amino acids. With 5 bases removed from V and 5 bases from J, the gap between germline ends came to 18 bases. Here the CDR3 reads CASSLGRGYGETQYF. The CDR3, as DNA: TGTGCCAGCAGTCTCGGTCGGGGATACGGGGAGACCCAGTACTTC. The full variable domain, in which reference TRBV28 and TRBJ2-5 provide the parts outside the CDR3, is DVKVTQSSRYLVKRTGEKVFLECVQDMDHENMFWYRQDPGLGLRLIYFSYDVKMKEKGDIPEGYSVSREKKERFSLILESASTNQTSMYLCASSLGRGYGETQYFGPGTRLLVL.

This sequence joins TRBV28 and TRBJ2-3; D is perhaps TRBD1 (7 bases). This CDR3 is built from 13 residues. V lost 10 bases to trimming and J lost 6 bases, with 17 bases between them. The germline V gene encodes CDR1 MDHEN and CDR2 SYDVKM. The CDR3 DNA is TGTGCCACGGGGGTAGGGGGCGTGGATACGCAGTATTTT. Translated, it gives CATGVGGVDTQYF.

J is TRBJ2-7 and V is TRBV6-5; 8 nucleotides match TRBD1. This CDR3 contains 17 residues. V shed 2 bases and J 0 bases; nucleotides not matched to a gene: 9. Per the germline V gene, CDR1 is MNHEY and CDR2 is SVGAGI. CDR3 nucleotide sequence: TGTGCCAGCAGTTACAGCCCCTACAGGGGGAGCTCCTACGAGCAGTACTTC. Translated: CASSYSPYRGSSYEQYF.

The chain combines TRBV20-1 with TRBJ2-7; the match to TRBD1 covers 7 bases. CDR1 DFQATT and CDR2 SNEGSKA come from the germline V gene (reference sequence). The CDR3 is made up of 15 amino acids. V dropped 2 bases and J dropped 7; count of bases not matched to a gene: 14. For the CDR3, the DNA is TGCAGTGCTAGAATACAGGGGCCACGTTCTCGAGAGCAGTACTTC. The encoded protein is CSARIQGPRSREQYF.

The J gene is TRBJ2-5, the V gene TRBV18; 12 nucleotides line up with TRBD2. Germline loops: CDR1 KGHSH, CDR2 LQKENI. V was clipped by 5 bases and J by 9 bases; unmatched bases: 10. The length of the CDR3 is 15 residues. The CDR3 DNA is TGTGCCAGCTCATCCCGGACTAGCGGGGAGGAGGCCCAGTACTTC. This codes for CASSSRTSGEEAQYF.

This clonotype came up a few times. This chain uses TRBV29-1 with TRBJ2-5; D may be TRBD1 or TRBD2 (5 bases each). From germline, CDR1 is SQVTM and CDR2 ANQGSEA. The CDR3 is made up of 15 amino acids. V dropped 2 bases and J dropped 5 bases, with 18 bases sitting between them. CDR3 region: CSVEPRDGAVETQYF. In DNA, the CDR3 is TGCAGCGTTGAACCCAGGGACGGAGCGGTGGAGACCCAGTACTTC.

This clonotype was counted once. The CDR3 nucleotides read TGCAGCGTTGGTATAGCGGGAGGGGTAGAGACCCAGTACTTC. Protein sequence: CSVGIAGGVETQYF. V gene TRBV29-1 combines with J gene TRBJ2-5, with 11 bases matching TRBD2. The CDR3 covers 14 residues. Germline assignment: CDR1 SQVTM and CDR2 ANQGSEA. Trimming took 4 bases from V and 4 from J; bases not matched to a gene: 5.